This is a list of T cell receptor beta chains from one sample in a study of CD8 T cells in ankylosing spondylitis. TCRdb used MiXCR to reprocess the 5' RACE reads, holding one entry per CDR3 protein. The data show 670,000 or so distinct CDR3 sequences, around 20% seen once. Sequenced sample: blood, either unsorted or a sorted T cell fraction (not recorded which). Every receptor here comes from a male donor with ankylosing spondylitis. The CDR3 runs from the conserved cysteine through the conserved F or W. The order of the fields is V gene, D gene, clone size, J gene, CDR3 DNA, CDR3 protein. D genes are given only for firm matches. Only some rows state a clone size, as once, few, many or a class for expanded clones.

v_call: TRBV20-1
d_call: TRBD2
clone_size: many
j_call: TRBJ2-3
cdr3_nt: TGCAGTGCTGGAGGGAGGACTAGCGGGGGGTCACATACGCAGTATTTT
cdr3_aa: CSAGGRTSGGSHTQYF

v_call: TRBV5-6
d_call: TRBD2
clone_size: once
j_call: TRBJ2-1
cdr3_nt: TGTGCCAGCAGCTTGACTAGCGGGAGAATGTTCAATGAGCAGTTCTTC
cdr3_aa: CASSLTSGRMFNEQFF

v_call: TRBV28
d_call: TRBD2
clone_size: .
j_call: TRBJ2-2
cdr3_nt: TGTGCCAGCAGTTTTCGGCTAGCGGGCAACACCGGGGAGCTGTTTTTT
cdr3_aa: CASSFRLAGNTGELFF

v_call: TRBV3-1
d_call: TRBD1
clone_size: few
j_call: TRBJ1-3
cdr3_nt: TGTGCCAGCAGCCAAGCTTTTACGGTGACAGGGTCGGGAAACACCATATATTTT
cdr3_aa: CASSQAFTVTGSGNTIYF

v_call: TRBV20-1
d_call: .
clone_size: many
j_call: TRBJ2-5
cdr3_nt: TGCAGTGCTGTACAGGGAGAAGAGACCCAGTACTTC
cdr3_aa: CSAVQGEETQYF

v_call: TRBV4-2
d_call: TRBD2
clone_size: .
j_call: TRBJ2-5
cdr3_nt: TGTGCCAGCAGCCAAGATTCTGAGCGGGGTGGGCAAGAGACCCAGTACTTC
cdr3_aa: CASSQDSERGGQETQYF

v_call: TRBV20-1
d_call: TRBD1
clone_size: .
j_call: TRBJ1-1
cdr3_nt: TGCAGTGCTGGCAGGGGGCATGGCACTGAAGCTTTCTTT
cdr3_aa: CSAGRGHGTEAFF

v_call: TRBV27
d_call: TRBD1
clone_size: many
j_call: TRBJ2-1
cdr3_nt: TGTGCCAGCAGCCCCAGCGCGTGGACAGGGCTCAATGAGCAGTTCTTC
cdr3_aa: CASSPSAWTGLNEQFF

v_call: TRBV20-1
d_call: .
clone_size: .
j_call: TRBJ1-4
cdr3_nt: TGCAGTGCTAGAGATTTGAGAGAATCTAATGAAAAACTGTTTTTT
cdr3_aa: CSARDLRESNEKLFF

v_call: TRBV15
d_call: TRBD2
clone_size: few
j_call: TRBJ2-3
cdr3_nt: TGTGCCACCAGCAGAGCCCCGGGGGGAGATACGCAGTATTTT
cdr3_aa: CATSRAPGGDTQYF

v_call: TRBV10-3
d_call: .
clone_size: .
j_call: TRBJ2-7
cdr3_nt: TGTGCCATCAGTGAGGAGGGAGCCTACGAGCAGTACTTC
cdr3_aa: CAISEEGAYEQYF

v_call: TRBV30
d_call: .
clone_size: .
j_call: TRBJ2-2
cdr3_nt: TGTGCCTCCCCACTGGCGGGATTTAACACCGGGGAGCTGTTTTTT
cdr3_aa: CASPLAGFNTGELFF

v_call: TRBV7-8
d_call: TRBD2
clone_size: few
j_call: TRBJ2-1
cdr3_nt: TGTGCCAGCAGCTCGCGGGGGGGGTCCTACAATGAGCAGTTCTTC
cdr3_aa: CASSSRGGSYNEQFF

v_call: TRBV6-1
d_call: .
clone_size: once
j_call: TRBJ1-1
cdr3_nt: TGTGCCAGCAGATCCCTGTTCGGGTCCGACACTGAAGCTTTCTTT
cdr3_aa: CASRSLFGSDTEAFF

v_call: TRBV7-3
d_call: .
clone_size: .
j_call: TRBJ1-2
cdr3_nt: TGTGCCAGCAGCCGGGAGGTCGGCTATGGCTACACCTTC
cdr3_aa: CASSREVGYGYTF

v_call: TRBV3-1
d_call: .
clone_size: .
j_call: TRBJ2-3
cdr3_nt: TGTGCCAGCAGCTCGGAAGGGCGGAAGGCGGGTACAGATACGCAGTATTTT
cdr3_aa: CASSSEGRKAGTDTQYF

v_call: TRBV20-1
d_call: TRBD1
clone_size: .
j_call: TRBJ2-3
cdr3_nt: TGCAGTGCTAGGTACAGCAGGGGGACGGATACGCAGTATTTT
cdr3_aa: CSARYSRGTDTQYF

v_call: TRBV4-2
d_call: TRBD2
clone_size: few
j_call: TRBJ2-1
cdr3_nt: TGTGCCAGCAGCCAAGATCAACGTAATAGCGGGAGGCTAAGTGAGCAGTTCTTC
cdr3_aa: CASSQDQRNSGRLSEQFF

v_call: TRBV20-1
d_call: TRBD2
clone_size: few
j_call: TRBJ2-1
cdr3_nt: TGCAGTGCTAGCGGGGAGGGCACCTACAATGAGCAGTTCTTC
cdr3_aa: CSASGEGTYNEQFF

v_call: TRBV12-3/TRBV12-4
d_call: .
clone_size: .
j_call: TRBJ1-2
cdr3_nt: TGTGCCAGCAGACAAGACACGGCGAAGGGCTACACCTTC
cdr3_aa: CASRQDTAKGYTF

v_call: TRBV5-1
d_call: TRBD2
clone_size: few
j_call: TRBJ2-7
cdr3_nt: TGCGCCAGCAGCTTCAGCGGGGACCTCTACGAGCAGTACTTC
cdr3_aa: CASSFSGDLYEQYF

v_call: TRBV12-3/TRBV12-4
d_call: .
clone_size: many
j_call: TRBJ2-7
cdr3_nt: TGTGCCAGCAGCAACTCCTACGAGCAGTACTTC
cdr3_aa: CASSNSYEQYF

v_call: TRBV29-1
d_call: .
clone_size: .
j_call: TRBJ2-5
cdr3_nt: TGCAGCGTTGGACGACAGCCCAACCAAGAGACCCAGTACTTC
cdr3_aa: CSVGRQPNQETQYF

v_call: TRBV19
d_call: .
clone_size: .
j_call: TRBJ1-5
cdr3_nt: TGTGCCAGTAGTATATCCCCGGGGGGTCAGCCCCAGCATTTT
cdr3_aa: CASSISPGGQPQHF

v_call: TRBV6-1
d_call: .
clone_size: .
j_call: TRBJ1-1
cdr3_nt: TGTGCCAGCAGTGACCGGGGAGGAGTGGACACTGAAGCTTTCTTT
cdr3_aa: CASSDRGGVDTEAFF

v_call: TRBV12-3/TRBV12-4
d_call: .
clone_size: many
j_call: TRBJ2-7
cdr3_nt: TGTGCCAGCAGCTTAGGAAACGAGCAGTACTTC
cdr3_aa: CASSLGNEQYF

v_call: TRBV6-5
d_call: .
clone_size: .
j_call: TRBJ2-1
cdr3_nt: TGTGCCAGCAGTTACCGGGCGGATACCCGGGATGAGCAGTTCTTC
cdr3_aa: CASSYRADTRDEQFF

v_call: TRBV20-1
d_call: .
clone_size: .
j_call: TRBJ2-5
cdr3_nt: TGCAGTGCTCTACACGGGGAGACCCAGTACTTC
cdr3_aa: CSALHGETQYF

v_call: TRBV3-1
d_call: .
clone_size: few
j_call: TRBJ2-7
cdr3_nt: TGTGCCAGCAGCCAGCCGACGGTATCCTACGAGCAGTACTTC
cdr3_aa: CASSQPTVSYEQYF

v_call: TRBV5-1
d_call: .
clone_size: few
j_call: TRBJ2-7
cdr3_nt: TGCGCCAGCAGCTTGAGCTGGGCAAGCTCCTACGAGCAGTACTTC
cdr3_aa: CASSLSWASSYEQYF

v_call: TRBV5-5
d_call: TRBD1
clone_size: many
j_call: TRBJ1-5
cdr3_nt: TGTGCCAGCAGCTTGGGACAGGGGCTAACTAGGCAGCCCCAGCATTTT
cdr3_aa: CASSLGQGLTRQPQHF

v_call: TRBV5-4
d_call: TRBD1
clone_size: .
j_call: TRBJ1-5
cdr3_nt: TGTGCCAGCAGCTGGGACACTCCGGACAGGGGCTTTCAGCCCCAGCATTTT
cdr3_aa: CASSWDTPDRGFQPQHF

v_call: TRBV3-1
d_call: .
clone_size: few
j_call: TRBJ2-2
cdr3_nt: TGTGCCAGCAGCCAAGGGCCTAGCCCAATCACCGGGGAGCTGTTTTTT
cdr3_aa: CASSQGPSPITGELFF

v_call: TRBV29-1
d_call: .
clone_size: few
j_call: TRBJ1-2
cdr3_nt: TGCAGCGTTGAAGATCAAGTGGAAACCTCTGGCTACACCTTC
cdr3_aa: CSVEDQVETSGYTF

v_call: TRBV4-1
d_call: .
clone_size: .
j_call: TRBJ2-5
cdr3_nt: TGCGCCAGCAGCAAAGAAGGGGGTGGAGGGAGACTCCAAGAGACCCAGTACTTC
cdr3_aa: CASSKEGGGGRLQETQYF

v_call: TRBV28
d_call: .
clone_size: .
j_call: TRBJ1-2
cdr3_nt: TGTGCCAGCAGCACCCCAATGGGACGGACTAACTATGGCTACACCTTC
cdr3_aa: CASSTPMGRTNYGYTF

v_call: TRBV20-1
d_call: .
clone_size: .
j_call: TRBJ2-3
cdr3_nt: TGCAGTGCTTTCCTACTAGCCCCCCCAGATACGCAGTATTTT
cdr3_aa: CSAFLLAPPDTQYF

v_call: TRBV6-7
d_call: TRBD2
clone_size: few
j_call: TRBJ2-3
cdr3_nt: TGTGCCAGCAGTTACTTCCTACTAGCGGGGGTCAGAGATACGCAGTATTTT
cdr3_aa: CASSYFLLAGVRDTQYF

v_call: TRBV11-2
d_call: .
clone_size: .
j_call: TRBJ2-1
cdr3_nt: TGTGCCAGCAGCTTAGGGTTTAGAGGCCTCGAGCAGTTCTTC
cdr3_aa: CASSLGFRGLEQFF

v_call: TRBV3-1
d_call: TRBD2
clone_size: .
j_call: TRBJ2-3
cdr3_nt: TGTGCCAGCAGCCAAGTAGGGCGGGAGACAGATACGCAGTATTTT
cdr3_aa: CASSQVGRETDTQYF

v_call: TRBV6-1
d_call: .
clone_size: .
j_call: TRBJ1-2
cdr3_nt: TGTGCCAGCAGCCCTGAGGCAGGGGTTGGCTATGGCTACACCTTC
cdr3_aa: CASSPEAGVGYGYTF

v_call: TRBV10-1
d_call: .
clone_size: .
j_call: TRBJ1-6
cdr3_nt: TGCGCCAGCACCAGCAGCCTTAATTCACCCCTCCACTTT
cdr3_aa: CASTSSLNSPLHF

v_call: TRBV3-1
d_call: TRBD1
clone_size: few
j_call: TRBJ1-5
cdr3_nt: TGTGCCAGCAGCCCGGGACAGGCATCGAATCAGCCCCAGCATTTT
cdr3_aa: CASSPGQASNQPQHF

v_call: TRBV20-1
d_call: .
clone_size: few
j_call: TRBJ2-3
cdr3_nt: TGCAGTGCTAGAGATCGCCGGGAGCGGCCTATGGGTGATACGCAGTATTTT
cdr3_aa: CSARDRRERPMGDTQYF

v_call: TRBV12-3/TRBV12-4
d_call: .
clone_size: few
j_call: TRBJ2-1
cdr3_nt: TGTGCCAGCAGTTTACTTGGCGGGATGGGCAATGAGCAGTTCTTC
cdr3_aa: CASSLLGGMGNEQFF

v_call: TRBV11-2
d_call: .
clone_size: few
j_call: TRBJ1-2
cdr3_nt: TGTGCCAGCAGCTTAGTTCCGGGGGGCTATGGCTACACCTTC
cdr3_aa: CASSLVPGGYGYTF

v_call: TRBV20-1
d_call: TRBD1
clone_size: .
j_call: TRBJ1-5
cdr3_nt: TGCAGTGCTAGCGGACAGGGTGGGGGCAATCAGCCCCAGCATTTT
cdr3_aa: CSASGQGGGNQPQHF

v_call: TRBV12-3/TRBV12-4
d_call: TRBD2
clone_size: .
j_call: TRBJ2-5
cdr3_nt: TGTGCCAGCAGTCCTGGACTAGCGGGGGGCGGGCAAGAGAACCAGTACTTC
cdr3_aa: CASSPGLAGGGQENQYF

v_call: TRBV11-2
d_call: .
clone_size: many
j_call: TRBJ1-2
cdr3_nt: TGTGCCAGCAGCTGGGGGGCCTCTAACTATGGCTACACCTTC
cdr3_aa: CASSWGASNYGYTF

v_call: TRBV20-1
d_call: TRBD1
clone_size: many
j_call: TRBJ1-2
cdr3_nt: TGCAGTGCTCAGACAGGGGATAGTGGCTACACCTTC
cdr3_aa: CSAQTGDSGYTF

v_call: TRBV20-1
d_call: .
clone_size: .
j_call: TRBJ1-1
cdr3_nt: TGCAGTGCCCCGGCGGGGCCCCTCGGGATGAACACTGAAGCTTTCTTT
cdr3_aa: CSAPAGPLGMNTEAFF

v_call: TRBV20-1
d_call: TRBD2
clone_size: .
j_call: TRBJ2-3
cdr3_nt: TGCAGTGCTGAAAAGACTAGCGGGAGGGCCATAGCTCAGCTCACAGATACGCAGTATTTT
cdr3_aa: CSAEKTSGRAIAQLTDTQYF

v_call: TRBV20-1
d_call: TRBD1
clone_size: few
j_call: TRBJ2-4
cdr3_nt: TGCAGTGCTAGCCCCGGGACAGGGAGATTAGCCAAAAACATTCAGTACTTC
cdr3_aa: CSASPGTGRLAKNIQYF

v_call: TRBV19
d_call: TRBD1
clone_size: .
j_call: TRBJ1-5
cdr3_nt: TGTGCCAGCGGGACAGGGTGGGAGGAGCCCCAGCATTTT
cdr3_aa: CASGTGWEEPQHF